This is a list of T cell receptor beta chains from one sample in a study of immune evolution from preneoplasia to lung adenocarcinoma. Generated by immunoSEQ multiplex PCR, the TCRdb table keeps only in-frame clones and is missing some. The table includes over 3,500 clones, more than 70% detected once. Sequencing was done on a sample of FFPE lung adenocarcinoma in situ tissue. These receptors were obtained from a person aged 65 to 85 with lung adenocarcinoma. Each CDR3 is given with its conserved first and last residue. D genes are given only for firm matches. Clone size appears in some rows only: once, few, many, or a class for an expanded clone.

v_call: TRBV28
d_call: -
clone_size: -
j_call: TRBJ1-2
cdr3_aa: CASSSRDVYGYTF
cdr3_nt: TGTGCCAGCAGTTCCCGGGACGTCTATGGCTACACCTTC

v_call: TRBV30
d_call: -
clone_size: -
j_call: TRBJ1-4
cdr3_aa: CAWSVAGSEKLFF
cdr3_nt: TGTGCCTGGAGTGTCGCAGGGAGCGAAAAACTGTTTTTT

v_call: TRBV10-3
d_call: -
clone_size: -
j_call: TRBJ2-7
cdr3_aa: CAISEYEGGYEQYF
cdr3_nt: TGTGCCATCAGTGAGTACGAGGGAGGATACGAGCAGTACTTC

v_call: TRBV10-3
d_call: -
clone_size: -
j_call: TRBJ2-2
cdr3_aa: CAISETLGAGELFF
cdr3_nt: TGTGCCATCAGTGAAACACTAGGGGCCGGGGAGCTGTTTTTT

v_call: TRBV5-1
d_call: TRBD2
clone_size: few
j_call: TRBJ2-7
cdr3_aa: CASSLTSGTYYEQYF
cdr3_nt: TGCGCCAGCAGCTTGACTAGCGGCACATACTACGAGCAGTACTTC

v_call: TRBV7-7
d_call: -
clone_size: -
j_call: TRBJ2-1
cdr3_aa: CASSMGTANNEQFF
cdr3_nt: TGTGCTAGCAGCATGGGGACCGCAAACAATGAGCAGTTCTTC

v_call: TRBV7-6
d_call: -
clone_size: -
j_call: TRBJ2-7
cdr3_aa: CASSPDPKTSEQYF
cdr3_nt: TGTGCCAGCAGCCCGGACCCAAAAACGAGTGAGCAGTACTTC

v_call: TRBV11-2
d_call: -
clone_size: -
j_call: TRBJ1-2
cdr3_aa: CASSLGKGRDYGYTF
cdr3_nt: TGTGCCAGCAGCTTGGGCAAAGGGAGGGACTATGGCTACACCTTC

v_call: TRBV4-1
d_call: -
clone_size: -
j_call: TRBJ2-3
cdr3_aa: CASSPSQGDYQRKYF
cdr3_nt: TGCGCCAGCAGCCCTTCCCAGGGTGACTACCAACGCAAGTATTTT

v_call: TRBV7-2
d_call: TRBD2
clone_size: -
j_call: TRBJ2-7
cdr3_aa: CASSLVSGISYEQYF
cdr3_nt: TGTGCCAGCAGCTTGGTGAGCGGGATATCCTACGAGCAGTACTTC

v_call: TRBV5-1
d_call: -
clone_size: -
j_call: TRBJ2-1
cdr3_aa: CASMPWDSRRHNEQFF
cdr3_nt: TGCGCCAGCATGCCCTGGGACTCGCGGCGGCACAATGAGCAGTTCTTC

v_call: TRBV21-1
d_call: -
clone_size: -
j_call: TRBJ2-1
cdr3_aa: CASSKAGLNEQFF
cdr3_nt: TGTGCCAGCAGCAAAGCAGGACTCAATGAGCAGTTCTTC

v_call: TRBV6-6
d_call: -
clone_size: once
j_call: TRBJ1-2
cdr3_aa: CASSRAGGYTF
cdr3_nt: TGTGCCAGCAGCCGGGCAGGAGGCTACACCTTC

v_call: TRBV2
d_call: TRBD1
clone_size: -
j_call: TRBJ2-2
cdr3_aa: CASSVGGGGELFF
cdr3_nt: TGTGCCAGCAGTGTAGGGGGCGGCGGGGAGCTGTTTTTT

v_call: TRBV10-3
d_call: TRBD1
clone_size: -
j_call: TRBJ1-2
cdr3_aa: CASRGVVYGYTF
cdr3_nt: TGTGCCTCCAGGGGGGTAGTCTATGGCTACACCTTC

v_call: TRBV2
d_call: -
clone_size: -
j_call: TRBJ2-3
cdr3_aa: CASLPTKFSRNIHTDTQYF
cdr3_nt: TGTGCCAGCCTACCCACAAAGTTTAGCAGGAACATACACACAGATACGCAGTATTTT

v_call: TRBV6-1
d_call: -
clone_size: -
j_call: TRBJ2-1
cdr3_aa: CASSEWGKGYNEQFF
cdr3_nt: TGTGCCAGCAGTGAATGGGGGAAGGGCTACAATGAGCAGTTCTTC

v_call: TRBV5-1
d_call: -
clone_size: -
j_call: TRBJ2-7
cdr3_aa: CASSLGRESYEQYF
cdr3_nt: TGCGCCAGCAGCTTGGGCAGGGAGAGCTACGAGCAGTACTTC

v_call: TRBV7-8
d_call: -
clone_size: few
j_call: TRBJ2-5
cdr3_aa: CASSLVTGRQTQYF
cdr3_nt: TGTGCCAGCAGCTTAGTGACAGGGAGGCAGACCCAGTACTTC

v_call: TRBV7-2
d_call: -
clone_size: -
j_call: TRBJ1-2
cdr3_aa: CASSPISGGYTF
cdr3_nt: TGTGCCAGCAGCCCTATCTCGGGCGGCTACACCTTC

v_call: TRBV7-9
d_call: TRBD2
clone_size: -
j_call: TRBJ2-3
cdr3_aa: CASSPPGLAGGDTQYF
cdr3_nt: TGTGCCAGCAGCCCTCCGGGACTAGCGGGAGGAGATACGCAGTATTTT

v_call: TRBV7-9
d_call: -
clone_size: -
j_call: TRBJ2-1
cdr3_aa: CASSFRGSYNEQFF
cdr3_nt: TGTGCCAGCAGCTTTAGGGGTTCCTACAATGAGCAGTTCTTC

v_call: TRBV29-1
d_call: TRBD2
clone_size: -
j_call: TRBJ2-1
cdr3_aa: CSVDGGGPYYNEQFF
cdr3_nt: TGCAGCGTTGACGGGGGAGGGCCATATTACAATGAGCAGTTCTTC

v_call: TRBV29-1
d_call: TRBD1
clone_size: -
j_call: TRBJ1-4
cdr3_aa: CSVYLRGQSNEKLFF
cdr3_nt: TGCAGCGTTTACCTCCGGGGACAGAGTAATGAAAAACTGTTTTTT

v_call: TRBV11-2
d_call: TRBD2
clone_size: -
j_call: TRBJ2-1
cdr3_aa: CASSLGLANEQFF
cdr3_nt: TGTGCCAGCAGCCTGGGACTAGCAAATGAGCAGTTCTTC

v_call: TRBV19
d_call: -
clone_size: once
j_call: TRBJ1-2
cdr3_aa: CASRGESLYGYTF
cdr3_nt: TGTGCCAGTAGAGGGGAGAGCCTCTATGGCTACACCTTC

v_call: TRBV19
d_call: -
clone_size: -
j_call: TRBJ1-3
cdr3_aa: CASSIRSEPSSGNTIYF
cdr3_nt: TGTGCCAGTAGTATTCGTTCAGAACCAAGCTCTGGAAACACCATATATTTT

v_call: TRBV14
d_call: -
clone_size: -
j_call: TRBJ1-1
cdr3_aa: CASSQIGISNTEAFF
cdr3_nt: TGTGCCAGCAGCCAAATAGGGATATCGAACACTGAAGCTTTCTTT

v_call: TRBV6-5
d_call: TRBD1
clone_size: few
j_call: TRBJ2-7
cdr3_aa: CASSPIQGAHEQYF
cdr3_nt: TGTGCCAGCAGTCCCATACAGGGGGCTCACGAGCAGTACTTC

v_call: TRBV28
d_call: -
clone_size: -
j_call: TRBJ1-2
cdr3_aa: CASSWGSIYGYTF
cdr3_nt: TGTGCCAGCAGTTGGGGGAGTATCTATGGCTACACCTTC

v_call: TRBV19
d_call: -
clone_size: -
j_call: TRBJ2-3
cdr3_aa: CASSIRVTDTQYF
cdr3_nt: TGTGCCAGTAGTATCCGGGTTACAGATACGCAGTATTTT

v_call: TRBV13
d_call: TRBD2
clone_size: -
j_call: TRBJ2-7
cdr3_aa: CASSLGRWTGGAYEQYF
cdr3_nt: TGTGCCAGCAGCTTAGGCCGCTGGACGGGGGGGGCCTACGAGCAGTACTTC

v_call: TRBV5-4
d_call: -
clone_size: -
j_call: TRBJ2-3
cdr3_aa: CASSLRNGGTDTQYF
cdr3_nt: TGTGCCAGCAGTCTTCGGAACGGGGGCACAGATACGCAGTATTTT

v_call: TRBV18
d_call: TRBD1
clone_size: -
j_call: TRBJ2-7
cdr3_aa: CASSPVSGTDSYEQYF
cdr3_nt: TGTGCCAGCTCACCGGTAAGTGGGACAGACTCCTACGAGCAGTACTTC

v_call: TRBV6-6
d_call: -
clone_size: few
j_call: TRBJ2-7
cdr3_aa: CASGTVTYEQYF
cdr3_nt: TGTGCCAGCGGGACGGTAACCTACGAGCAGTACTTC

v_call: TRBV2
d_call: -
clone_size: once
j_call: TRBJ2-1
cdr3_aa: CASSGADSSYNEQFF
cdr3_nt: TGTGCCAGCAGTGGAGCGGATAGCTCCTACAATGAGCAGTTCTTC

v_call: TRBV6-1
d_call: -
clone_size: -
j_call: TRBJ2-3
cdr3_aa: CASSENLETDTQYF
cdr3_nt: TGTGCCAGCAGTGAAAACCTCGAGACAGATACGCAGTATTTT

v_call: TRBV9
d_call: TRBD2
clone_size: -
j_call: TRBJ2-1
cdr3_aa: CASSVTSGSIYNEQFF
cdr3_nt: TGTGCCAGCAGCGTAACTAGCGGGAGTATCTACAATGAGCAGTTCTTC

v_call: TRBV5-1
d_call: -
clone_size: -
j_call: TRBJ2-3
cdr3_aa: CASSPTVADTQYF
cdr3_nt: TGCGCCAGCAGCCCGACGGTTGCGGATACGCAGTATTTT

v_call: TRBV29-1
d_call: TRBD2
clone_size: once
j_call: TRBJ2-3
cdr3_aa: CSVAGDTDTQYF
cdr3_nt: TGCAGCGTCGCGGGGGACACAGATACGCAGTATTTT

v_call: TRBV7-3
d_call: TRBD2
clone_size: -
j_call: TRBJ2-1
cdr3_aa: CASSSPGGMGAYNEQFF
cdr3_nt: TGTGCCAGCAGCTCCCCGGGAGGGATGGGGGCCTACAATGAGCAGTTCTTC

v_call: TRBV7-9
d_call: -
clone_size: -
j_call: TRBJ2-5
cdr3_aa: CASSLARGGSETQYF
cdr3_nt: TGTGCCAGCAGCTTAGCACGTGGGGGGTCGGAGACCCAGTACTTC

v_call: TRBV10-3
d_call: TRBD1
clone_size: -
j_call: TRBJ2-7
cdr3_aa: CAISEAAQGTEQYF
cdr3_nt: TGTGCCATCAGTGAGGCCGCACAGGGGACGGAGCAGTACTTC

v_call: TRBV7-2
d_call: -
clone_size: once
j_call: TRBJ1-5
cdr3_aa: CASSLMAYYSNQPQHF
cdr3_nt: TGTGCCAGCAGCTTAATGGCGTACTATAGCAATCAGCCCCAGCATTTT

v_call: TRBV4-2
d_call: -
clone_size: -
j_call: TRBJ1-4
cdr3_aa: CASSQWGARDNEKLFF
cdr3_nt: TGTGCCAGCAGCCAATGGGGGGCGAGGGATAATGAAAAACTGTTTTTT

v_call: TRBV7-9
d_call: TRBD1
clone_size: -
j_call: TRBJ1-4
cdr3_aa: CASSPPLGGNEKLFF
cdr3_nt: TGTGCCAGCAGCCCACCTTTAGGGGGCAATGAAAAACTGTTTTTT

v_call: TRBV27
d_call: TRBD1
clone_size: -
j_call: TRBJ2-7
cdr3_aa: CASSRYPPDRGPYEQYF
cdr3_nt: TGTGCCAGCAGCCGCTACCCCCCGGACAGGGGGCCATACGAGCAGTACTTC

v_call: TRBV18
d_call: -
clone_size: -
j_call: TRBJ1-1
cdr3_aa: CASSPLGRAEAFF
cdr3_nt: TGTGCCAGCTCACCACTGGGGAGGGCTGAAGCTTTCTTT

v_call: TRBV29-1
d_call: -
clone_size: -
j_call: TRBJ1-2
cdr3_aa: CSVEAVDGYTF
cdr3_nt: TGCAGCGTTGAGGCCGTAGATGGCTACACCTTC